The present TCR beta chain was sequenced within a study of blood T cell repertoires in COVID-19 (dated by TCRdb to the early 2020s). With respect to the entire study: Collaborator samples came from the United States, Italy and Spain and covered acute and convalescent phases of COVID-19. The prospective study material was composed of cDNA or gDNA derived from T cells, B-cell-depleted T cells, or PBMCs. Deeply sampled blood TCRbeta repertoires from subjects exposed to, actively infected with, or recovered from COVID-19 were included in the dataset. A freely available public database, intended as a resource for researchers studying the immune response to SARS-CoV-2, is where the repertoires were released. The samples were drawn from two sources: the first 160 participants of the ongoing ImmuneRACE study, and some 1,300 subjects contributed by 6 global collaborators. A de-identified subject ID, COVID-19 status, age in years and sex were almost always included in the sample metadata. Where available, HLA class I and class II types were taken from metadata supplied by the sample provider and were not determined by assay-based typing. On the study overall, not on this receptor specifically: The quantity of clinical and demographic metadata differed by source and by participant and was supplied without curation.

Points on this clone: Its target antigen remains unknown. No quality values exist for individual bases; no much larger clone is one base distant.

In the prospective study, participants were about 18 to 95 years old, resided in about two dozen geographic areas of the United States, and were enrolled through a virtual design. Cohort assignment in the prospective study relied on participant-reported clinical history from a screening survey and a study questionnaire. ImmuneRACE Cohort 3 recovered participants were defined by two consecutive negative NP/OP PCR tests, healthcare professional clearance, or symptom resolution. In the prospective study, whole blood, serum and a nasopharyngeal or oropharyngeal swab were collected from each participant by mobile phlebotomists. Over a roughly two-month period, participants in the prospective study had the option of providing additional blood draws and questionnaires. Prospective study blood samples were shipped either frozen or at room temperature before DNA extraction. The immunoSEQ Assay, a bias-controlled multiplex PCR, was used to amplify TCRbeta CDR3 regions from genomic DNA. From the authors' description of their analysis: Within the assay, amplification of reference gene primers was used to estimate how many nucleated cells each sample contained. Sequence reads were collapsed and filtered to measure the absolute abundance of every unique TCRbeta CDR3 rearrangement. For each sample, productive Simpson clonality was calculated by taking the square root of Simpson's diversity index across productive rearrangements. Sourced from immuneACCESS, this table was stored by TCRdb with only in-frame sequences that have V and J called. A share of the clones is absent; for the studies checked, an unresolved V gene accounts for under half, and the remainder has no known explanation. That table is the source of V, J and clone size, and D and trimming were worked out from the DNA. The sample table shows more than 250,000 clones, and 80% to 90% are seen once. 2.2% of the sample comes from the top ten.

There are 15 amino acids in the CDR3, from cysteine to phenylalanine inclusive. Of the read, only the CDR3 DNA is kept; its 45 bases are in frame from base 1. V was cut back by 5 bases and J by 1 base, leaving a gap of 15 bases between them. The germline V gene (reference sequence) provides CDR1 SGHNT and CDR2 YYREEE. Input material: PBMCs or T cells enriched from blood (not recorded which). This receptor was identified in a man aged 25-40 years who had recovered from COVID-19. Rearrangement joined TRBV5-4 to TRBJ2-5, with TRBD2 perhaps the D gene, on 5 matching bases. The sequenced DNA: TGTGCCAGCAGGCCCAGCGGCGAATTCCAAGAGACCCAGTACTTC. It translates as CASRPSGEFQETQYF.